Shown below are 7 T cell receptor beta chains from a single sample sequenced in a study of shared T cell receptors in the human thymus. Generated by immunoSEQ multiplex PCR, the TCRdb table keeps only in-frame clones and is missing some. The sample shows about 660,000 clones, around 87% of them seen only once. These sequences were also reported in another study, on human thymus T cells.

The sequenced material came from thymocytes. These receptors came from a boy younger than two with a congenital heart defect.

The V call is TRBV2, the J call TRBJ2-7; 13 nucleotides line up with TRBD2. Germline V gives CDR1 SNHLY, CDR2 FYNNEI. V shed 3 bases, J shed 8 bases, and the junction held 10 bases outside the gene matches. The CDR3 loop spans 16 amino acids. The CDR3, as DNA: TGTGCCAGCAGTGAGACTAGCGGGGGGCCCCTTAGGAAGCAGTACTTC. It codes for CASSETSGGPLRKQYF. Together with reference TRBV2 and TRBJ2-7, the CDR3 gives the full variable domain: EPEVTQTPSHQVTQMGQEVILRCVPISNHLYFYWYRQILGQKVEFLVSFYNNEISEKSEIFDDQFSVERPDGSNFTLKIRSTKLEDSAMYFCASSETSGGPLRKQYFGPGTRLTVT.

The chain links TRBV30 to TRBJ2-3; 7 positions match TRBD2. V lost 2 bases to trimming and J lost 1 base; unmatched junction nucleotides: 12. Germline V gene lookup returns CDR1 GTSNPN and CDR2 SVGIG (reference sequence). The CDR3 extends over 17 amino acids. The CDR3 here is CAWSTDQRGKGTDTQYF. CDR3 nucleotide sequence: TGTGCCTGGAGTACCGACCAGCGGGGTAAGGGCACAGATACGCAGTATTTT.

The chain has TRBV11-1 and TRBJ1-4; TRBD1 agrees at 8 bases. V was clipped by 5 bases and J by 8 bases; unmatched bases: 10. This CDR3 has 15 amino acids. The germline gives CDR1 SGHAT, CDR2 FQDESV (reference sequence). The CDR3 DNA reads TGTGCCAGCAGCCCACTCGACAGGGGACTCGAAAAACTGTTTTTT. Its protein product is CASSPLDRGLEKLFF.

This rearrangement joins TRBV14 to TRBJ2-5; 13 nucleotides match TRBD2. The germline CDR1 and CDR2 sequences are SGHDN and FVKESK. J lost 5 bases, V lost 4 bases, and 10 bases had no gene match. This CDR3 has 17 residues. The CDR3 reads CASSPGLAGEWWETQYF. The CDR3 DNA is TGTGCCAGCAGCCCAGGACTAGCGGGAGAATGGTGGGAGACCCAGTACTTC.

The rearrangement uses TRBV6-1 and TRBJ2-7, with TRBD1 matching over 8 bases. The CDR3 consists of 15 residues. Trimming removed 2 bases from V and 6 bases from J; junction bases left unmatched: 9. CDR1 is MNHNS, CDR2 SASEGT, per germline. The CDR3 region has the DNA TGTGCCAGCAGTGAAAGGGAGAGGACAGGGTCCGAGCAGTACTTC. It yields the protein CASSERERTGSEQYF.

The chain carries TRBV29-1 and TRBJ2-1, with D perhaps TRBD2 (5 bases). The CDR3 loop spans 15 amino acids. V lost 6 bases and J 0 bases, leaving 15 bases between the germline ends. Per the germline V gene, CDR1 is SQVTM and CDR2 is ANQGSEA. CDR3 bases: TGCAGCGTCCCCGGGGTGCGGCTCTCCTACAATGAGCAGTTCTTC. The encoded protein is CSVPGVRLSYNEQFF.

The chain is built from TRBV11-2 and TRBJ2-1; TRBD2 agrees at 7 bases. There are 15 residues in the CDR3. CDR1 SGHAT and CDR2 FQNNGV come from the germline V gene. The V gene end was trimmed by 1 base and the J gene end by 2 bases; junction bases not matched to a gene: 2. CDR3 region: CASSLAGRAYNEQFF. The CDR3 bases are TGTGCCAGCAGCTTAGCGGGGAGGGCCTACAATGAGCAGTTCTTC.